A single TCR beta chain is shown here with its context. The antigen is not known. This sample was included in a study of regulatory dendritic cells for organ transplantation. Sorted T cells were CFSE-labeled and cultured 5 days with allogeneic regulatory or mature dendritic cells at 1:10. Profiling relied on immunoSEQ multiplex PCR, and the TCRdb table lists in-frame clones only, not all of them. The sample contains around 19,000 clones, 80% to 90% of which appear only once. The TCR sequence derives from a human donor in good health. The specimen was naive CD4+ T cells from blood cultured with regulatory dendritic cells. Documented subset: CD45RA+ naive T cells.

CDR3 region: CASSLRTDYNSPLHF. CDR3 DNA: TGTGCCAGCTCACTCCGGACAGATTATAATTCACCCCTCCACTTT. The J gene is TRBJ1-6, the V gene TRBV18; D possibly corresponds to TRBD1 (6 bases). The V gene lost 4 bases and the J gene lost 4 bases, with 11 bases spanning the gap. This CDR3 region has 15 residues. The V gene's germline CDR1 is KGHSH and CDR2 LQKENI.